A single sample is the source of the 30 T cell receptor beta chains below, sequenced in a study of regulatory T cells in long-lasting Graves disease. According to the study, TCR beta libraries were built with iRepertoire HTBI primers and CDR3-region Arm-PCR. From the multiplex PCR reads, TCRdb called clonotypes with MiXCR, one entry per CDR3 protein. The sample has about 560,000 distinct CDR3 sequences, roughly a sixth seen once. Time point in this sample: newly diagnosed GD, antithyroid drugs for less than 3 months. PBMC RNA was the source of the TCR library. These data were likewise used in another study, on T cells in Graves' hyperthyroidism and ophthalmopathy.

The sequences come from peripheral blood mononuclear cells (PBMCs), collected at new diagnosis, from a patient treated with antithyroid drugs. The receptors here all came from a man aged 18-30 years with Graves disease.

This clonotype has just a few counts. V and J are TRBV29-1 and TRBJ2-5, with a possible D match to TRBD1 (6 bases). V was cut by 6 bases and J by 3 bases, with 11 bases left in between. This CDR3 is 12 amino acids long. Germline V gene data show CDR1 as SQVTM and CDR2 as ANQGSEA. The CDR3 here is CSVARTEETQYF. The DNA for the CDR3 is TGCAGCGTGGCCCGGACAGAAGAGACCCAGTACTTC.

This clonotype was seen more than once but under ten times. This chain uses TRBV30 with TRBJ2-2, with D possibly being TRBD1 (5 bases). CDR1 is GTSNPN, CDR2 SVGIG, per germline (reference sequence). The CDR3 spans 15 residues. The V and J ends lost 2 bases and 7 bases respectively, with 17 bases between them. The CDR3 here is CAWSLWTKGSGELFF. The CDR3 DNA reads TGTGCCTGGAGTCTATGGACAAAGGGAAGCGGGGAGCTGTTTTTT.

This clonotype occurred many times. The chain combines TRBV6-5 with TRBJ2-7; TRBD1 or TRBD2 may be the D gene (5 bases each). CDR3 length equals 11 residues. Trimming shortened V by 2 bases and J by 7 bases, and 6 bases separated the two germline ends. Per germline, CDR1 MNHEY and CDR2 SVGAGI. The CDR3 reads CASSYGGEQYF. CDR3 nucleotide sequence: TGTGCCAGCAGTTACGGGGGTGAGCAGTACTTC.

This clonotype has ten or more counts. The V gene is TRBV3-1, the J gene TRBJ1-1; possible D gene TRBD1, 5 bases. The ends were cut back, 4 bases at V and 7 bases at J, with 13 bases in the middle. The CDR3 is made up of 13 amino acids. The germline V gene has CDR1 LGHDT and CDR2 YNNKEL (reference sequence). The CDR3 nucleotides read TGTGCCAGCAGCCCCCTCAGGGCGAGTGAAGCTTTCTTT. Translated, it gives CASSPLRASEAFF. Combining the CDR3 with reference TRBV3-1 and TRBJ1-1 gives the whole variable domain DTAVSQTPKYLVTQMGNDKSIKCEQNLGHDTMYWYKQDSKKFLKIMFSYNNKELIINETVPNRFSPKSPDKAHLNLHINSLELGDSAVYFCASSPLRASEAFFGQGTRLTVV.

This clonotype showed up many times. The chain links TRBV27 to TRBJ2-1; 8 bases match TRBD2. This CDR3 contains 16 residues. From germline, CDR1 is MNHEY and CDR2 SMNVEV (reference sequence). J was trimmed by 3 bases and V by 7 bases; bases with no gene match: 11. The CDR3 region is CASTPLLAGYYNEQFF. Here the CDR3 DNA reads TGTGCCAGCACACCCCTGCTAGCGGGCTACTACAATGAGCAGTTCTTC.

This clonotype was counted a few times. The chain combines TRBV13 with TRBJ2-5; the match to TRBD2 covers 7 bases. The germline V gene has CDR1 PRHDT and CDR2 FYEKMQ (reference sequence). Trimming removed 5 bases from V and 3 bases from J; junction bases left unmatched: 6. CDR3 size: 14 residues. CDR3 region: CASSPPGREETQYF. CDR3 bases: TGTGCCAGCAGCCCCCCTGGGAGGGAAGAGACCCAGTACTTC.

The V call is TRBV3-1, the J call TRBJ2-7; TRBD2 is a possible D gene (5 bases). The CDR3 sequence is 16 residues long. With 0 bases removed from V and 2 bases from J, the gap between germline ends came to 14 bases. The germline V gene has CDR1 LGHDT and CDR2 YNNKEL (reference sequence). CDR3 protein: CASSQEAVGLPYEQYF. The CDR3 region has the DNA TGTGCCAGCAGCCAAGAAGCGGTGGGGTTACCCTACGAGCAGTACTTC.

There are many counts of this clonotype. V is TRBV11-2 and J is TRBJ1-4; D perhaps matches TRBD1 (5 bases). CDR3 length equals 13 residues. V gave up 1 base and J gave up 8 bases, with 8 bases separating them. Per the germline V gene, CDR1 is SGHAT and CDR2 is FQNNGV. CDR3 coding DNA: TGTGCCAGCAGCTTAGGGGGGAGCGAAAAACTGTTTTTT. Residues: CASSLGGSEKLFF. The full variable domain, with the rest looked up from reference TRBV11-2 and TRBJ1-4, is EAGVAQSPRYKIIEKRQSVAFWCNPISGHATLYWYQQILGQGPKLLIQFQNNGVVDDSQLPKDRFSAERLKGVDSTLKIQPAKLEDSAVYLCASSLGGSEKLFFGSGTQLSVL.

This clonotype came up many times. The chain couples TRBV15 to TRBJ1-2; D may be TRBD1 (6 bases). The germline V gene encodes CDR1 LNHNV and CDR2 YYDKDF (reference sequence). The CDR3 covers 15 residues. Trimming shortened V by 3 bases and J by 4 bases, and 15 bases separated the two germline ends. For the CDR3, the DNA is TGTGCCACCAGCAGGGACAGCCAAAGCCCCTATGGCTACACCTTC. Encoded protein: CATSRDSQSPYGYTF. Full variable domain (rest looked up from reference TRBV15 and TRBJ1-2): DAMVIQNPRYQVTQFGKPVTLSCSQTLNHNVMYWYQQKSSQAPKLLFHYYDKDFNNEADTPDNFQSRRPNTSFCFLDIRSPGLGDTAMYLCATSRDSQSPYGYTFGSGTRLTVV.

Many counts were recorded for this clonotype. CDR3 nucleotides: TGTGCCTGGAGTTCCGGGACTAGCGGCTACGAGCAGTACTTC. This sequence encodes CAWSSGTSGYEQYF. The chain has TRBV30 and TRBJ2-7; 11 bases map to TRBD2. The CDR3 totals 14 residues. Per the germline V gene, CDR1 is GTSNPN and CDR2 is SVGIG (reference sequence). With V trimmed by 2 bases and J by 3 bases, 3 bases remained unmatched.

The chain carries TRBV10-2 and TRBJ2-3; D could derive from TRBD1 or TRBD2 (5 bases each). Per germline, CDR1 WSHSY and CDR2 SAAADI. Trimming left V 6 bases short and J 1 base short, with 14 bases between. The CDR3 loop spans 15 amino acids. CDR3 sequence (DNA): TGCGCCAGCAGCAAGGGACCTTTACGCACAGATACGCAGTATTTT. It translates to CASSKGPLRTDTQYF.

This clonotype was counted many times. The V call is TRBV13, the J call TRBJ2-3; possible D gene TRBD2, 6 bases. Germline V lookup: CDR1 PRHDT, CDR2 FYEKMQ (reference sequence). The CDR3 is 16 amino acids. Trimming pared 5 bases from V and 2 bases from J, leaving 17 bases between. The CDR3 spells CASSPLEGPYTDTQYF. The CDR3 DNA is TGTGCCAGCAGCCCGTTGGAGGGACCGTACACAGATACGCAGTATTTT.

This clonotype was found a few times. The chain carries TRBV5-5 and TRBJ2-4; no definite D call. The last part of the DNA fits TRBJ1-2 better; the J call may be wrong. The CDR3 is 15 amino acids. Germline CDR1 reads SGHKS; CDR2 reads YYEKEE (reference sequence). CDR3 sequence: CASSLILPRRYGYTF. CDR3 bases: TGTGCCAGCAGCCTCATTCTCCCCCGTAGGTATGGCTACACCTTC.

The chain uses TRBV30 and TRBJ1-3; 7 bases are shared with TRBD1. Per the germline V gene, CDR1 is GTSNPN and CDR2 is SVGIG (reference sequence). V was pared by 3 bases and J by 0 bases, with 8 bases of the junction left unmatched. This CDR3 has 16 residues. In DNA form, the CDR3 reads TGTGCCTGGAGGGACAGGAGCCACTTCTCTGGAAACACCATATATTTT. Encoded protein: CAWRDRSHFSGNTIYF.

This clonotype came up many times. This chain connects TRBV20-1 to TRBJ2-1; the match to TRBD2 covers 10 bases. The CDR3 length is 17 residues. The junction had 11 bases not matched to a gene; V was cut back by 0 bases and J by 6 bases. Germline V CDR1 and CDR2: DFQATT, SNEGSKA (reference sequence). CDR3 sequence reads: CSARDHSGRSTFNEQFF. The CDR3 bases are TGCAGTGCTAGAGATCATAGCGGGAGGTCGACCTTCAATGAGCAGTTCTTC.

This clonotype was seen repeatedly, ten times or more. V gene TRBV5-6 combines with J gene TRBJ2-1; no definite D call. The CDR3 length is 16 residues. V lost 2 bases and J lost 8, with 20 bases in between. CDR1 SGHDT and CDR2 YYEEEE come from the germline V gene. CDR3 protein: CASSFKVGLDGYEQFF. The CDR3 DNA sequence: TGTGCCAGCAGCTTCAAAGTCGGTCTCGACGGGTATGAGCAGTTCTTC.

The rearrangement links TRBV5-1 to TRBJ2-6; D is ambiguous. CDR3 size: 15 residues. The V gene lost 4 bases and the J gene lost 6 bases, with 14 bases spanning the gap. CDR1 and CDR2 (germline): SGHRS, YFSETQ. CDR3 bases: TGCGCCAGCAGCCTGTCCTCCCCGCAGGCCAACGTCCTGACTTTC. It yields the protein CASSLSSPQANVLTF.

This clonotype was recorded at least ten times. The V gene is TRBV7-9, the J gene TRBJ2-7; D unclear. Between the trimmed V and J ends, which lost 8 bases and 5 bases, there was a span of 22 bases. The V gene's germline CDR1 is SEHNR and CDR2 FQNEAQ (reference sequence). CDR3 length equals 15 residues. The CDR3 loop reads CASESLETRVDEQYF. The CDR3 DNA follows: TGTGCCAGCGAATCTCTGGAGACCCGGGTGGACGAGCAGTACTTC.

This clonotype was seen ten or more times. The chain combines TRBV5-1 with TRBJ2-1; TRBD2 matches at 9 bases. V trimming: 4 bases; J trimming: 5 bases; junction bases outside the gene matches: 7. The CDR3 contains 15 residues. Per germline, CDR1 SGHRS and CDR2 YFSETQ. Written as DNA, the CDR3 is TGCGCCAGCAGCCCCCAGACTAGCGGAGACAATGAGCAGTTCTTC. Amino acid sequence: CASSPQTSGDNEQFF.

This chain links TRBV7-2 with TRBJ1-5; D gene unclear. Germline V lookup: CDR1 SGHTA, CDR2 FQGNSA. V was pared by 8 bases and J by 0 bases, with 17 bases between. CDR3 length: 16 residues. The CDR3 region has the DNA TGTGCCAGCTTATCGGGGAACGATTATAGCAATCAGCCCCAGCATTTT. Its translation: CASLSGNDYSNQPQHF.

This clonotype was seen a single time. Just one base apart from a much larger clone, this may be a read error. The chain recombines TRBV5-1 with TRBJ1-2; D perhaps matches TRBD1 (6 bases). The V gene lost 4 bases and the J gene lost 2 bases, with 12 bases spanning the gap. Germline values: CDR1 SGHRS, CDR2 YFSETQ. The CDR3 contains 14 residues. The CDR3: CASSPLTGNYGYTF. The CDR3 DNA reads TGCGCCAGCAGCCCACTGACAGGAAACTATGGCTACACCTTC.

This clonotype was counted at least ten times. The CDR3: CASSSTGQHYEQYF. The DNA for the CDR3 is TGCGCCAGCAGCAGCACGGGACAGCACTACGAGCAGTACTTC. The chain recombines TRBV5-1 with TRBJ2-7, with 7 bases fitting TRBD1. This CDR3 comprises 14 residues. The germline V gene has CDR1 SGHRS and CDR2 YFSETQ. V shed 4 bases, J shed 3 bases, and the junction held 7 bases outside the gene matches.

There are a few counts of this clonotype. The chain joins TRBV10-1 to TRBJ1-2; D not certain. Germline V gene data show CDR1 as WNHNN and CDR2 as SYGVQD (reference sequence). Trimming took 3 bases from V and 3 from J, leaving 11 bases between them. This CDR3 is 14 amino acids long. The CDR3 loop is CASSEPDGDYGYTF. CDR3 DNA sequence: TGCGCCAGCAGTGAACCCGACGGAGACTATGGCTACACCTTC.

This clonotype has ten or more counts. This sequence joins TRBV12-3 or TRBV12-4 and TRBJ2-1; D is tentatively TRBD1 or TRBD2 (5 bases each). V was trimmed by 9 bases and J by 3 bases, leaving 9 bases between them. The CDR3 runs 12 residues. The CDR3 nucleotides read TGTGCCAGTAGAGGGGTCTACAATGAGCAGTTCTTC. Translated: CASRGVYNEQFF.

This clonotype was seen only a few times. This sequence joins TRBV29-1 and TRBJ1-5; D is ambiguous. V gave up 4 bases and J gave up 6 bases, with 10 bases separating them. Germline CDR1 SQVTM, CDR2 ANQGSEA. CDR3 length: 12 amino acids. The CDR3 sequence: CSVGAKGQPQHF. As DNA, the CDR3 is TGCAGCGTTGGTGCTAAGGGTCAGCCCCAGCATTTT.

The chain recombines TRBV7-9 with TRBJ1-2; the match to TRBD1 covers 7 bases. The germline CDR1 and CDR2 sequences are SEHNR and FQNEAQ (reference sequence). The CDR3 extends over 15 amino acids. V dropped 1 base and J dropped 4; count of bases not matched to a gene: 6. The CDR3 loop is CASSLDRGGSYGYTF. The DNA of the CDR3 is TGTGCCAGCAGCTTAGACAGGGGCGGAAGCTATGGCTACACCTTC.

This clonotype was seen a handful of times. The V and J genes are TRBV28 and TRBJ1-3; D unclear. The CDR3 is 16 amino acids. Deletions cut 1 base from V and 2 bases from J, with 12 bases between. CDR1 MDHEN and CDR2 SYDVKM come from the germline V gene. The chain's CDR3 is CASSLYRANAGNTIYF. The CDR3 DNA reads TGTGCCAGCAGTTTATACAGAGCTAACGCTGGAAACACCATATATTTT.

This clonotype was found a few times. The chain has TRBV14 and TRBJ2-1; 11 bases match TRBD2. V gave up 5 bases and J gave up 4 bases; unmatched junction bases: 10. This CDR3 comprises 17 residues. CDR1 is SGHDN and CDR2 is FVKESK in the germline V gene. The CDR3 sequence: CASSTLAGEWVYNEQFF. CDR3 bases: TGTGCCAGCAGCACACTAGCGGGAGAATGGGTATACAATGAGCAGTTCTTC.

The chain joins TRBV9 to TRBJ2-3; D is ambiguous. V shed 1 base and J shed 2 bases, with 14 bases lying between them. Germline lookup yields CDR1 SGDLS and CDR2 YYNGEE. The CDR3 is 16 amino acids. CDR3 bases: TGTGCCAGCAGCGTAAATACGGCTACGACCACAGATACGCAGTATTTT. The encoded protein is CASSVNTATTTDTQYF.

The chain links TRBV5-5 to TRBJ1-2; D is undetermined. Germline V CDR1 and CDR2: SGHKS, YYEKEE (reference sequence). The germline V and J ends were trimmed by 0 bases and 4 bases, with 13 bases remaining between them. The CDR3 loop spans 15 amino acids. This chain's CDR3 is CASSLGVQSSYGYTF. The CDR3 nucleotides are TGTGCCAGCAGCTTGGGCGTACAGTCCTCCTATGGCTACACCTTC.